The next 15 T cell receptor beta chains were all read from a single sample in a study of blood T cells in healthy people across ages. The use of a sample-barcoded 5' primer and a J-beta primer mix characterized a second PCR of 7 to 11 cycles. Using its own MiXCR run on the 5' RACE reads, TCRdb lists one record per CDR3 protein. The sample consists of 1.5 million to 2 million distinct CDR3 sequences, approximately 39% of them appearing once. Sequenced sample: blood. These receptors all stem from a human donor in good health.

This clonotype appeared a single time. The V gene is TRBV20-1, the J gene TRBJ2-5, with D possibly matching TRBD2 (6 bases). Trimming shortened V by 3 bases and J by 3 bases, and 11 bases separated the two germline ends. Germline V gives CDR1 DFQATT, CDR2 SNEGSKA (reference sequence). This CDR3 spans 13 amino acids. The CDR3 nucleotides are TGCAGTGCTAGGCGCGGGAATGAAGAGACCCAGTACTTC. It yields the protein CSARRGNEETQYF.

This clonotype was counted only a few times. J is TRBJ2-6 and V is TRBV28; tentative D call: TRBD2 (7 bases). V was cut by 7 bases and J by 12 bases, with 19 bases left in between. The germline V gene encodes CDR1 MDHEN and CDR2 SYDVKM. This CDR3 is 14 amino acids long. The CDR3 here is CASKGGQTTFVLTF. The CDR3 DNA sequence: TGTGCCAGCAAGGGGGGGCAGACCACTTTCGTCCTGACTTTC.

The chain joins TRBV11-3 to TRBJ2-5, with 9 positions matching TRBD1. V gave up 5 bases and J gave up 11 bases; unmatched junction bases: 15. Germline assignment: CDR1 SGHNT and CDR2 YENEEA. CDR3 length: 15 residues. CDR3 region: CASSLQTGGFEEQYF. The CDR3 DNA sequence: TGTGCCAGCAGCCTACAGACAGGGGGTTTTGAAGAGCAGTACTTC.

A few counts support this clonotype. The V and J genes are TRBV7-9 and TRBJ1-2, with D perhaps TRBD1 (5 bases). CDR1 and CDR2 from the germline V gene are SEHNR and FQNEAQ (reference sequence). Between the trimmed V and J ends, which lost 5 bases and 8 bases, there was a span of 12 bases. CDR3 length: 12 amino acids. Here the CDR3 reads CASSDWGDGYTF. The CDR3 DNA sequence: TGTGCCAGCAGCGACTGGGGCGACGGCTACACCTTC.

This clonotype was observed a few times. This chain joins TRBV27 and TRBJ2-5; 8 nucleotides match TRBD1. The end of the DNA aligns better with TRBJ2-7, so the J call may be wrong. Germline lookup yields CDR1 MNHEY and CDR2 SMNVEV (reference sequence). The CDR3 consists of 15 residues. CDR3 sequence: CASSLRTGRPYEQYF. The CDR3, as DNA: TGTGCCAGCAGTTTACGGACAGGGAGGCCCTACGAGCAGTACTTC.

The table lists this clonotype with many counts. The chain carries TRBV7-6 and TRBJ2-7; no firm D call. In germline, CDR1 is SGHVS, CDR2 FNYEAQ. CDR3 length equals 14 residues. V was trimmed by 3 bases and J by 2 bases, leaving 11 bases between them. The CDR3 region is CASSLTPVTYEQYF. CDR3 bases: TGTGCCAGCAGCTTGACACCCGTTACCTACGAGCAGTACTTC.

CDR3 sequence (DNA): TGTGCCAGCAGCACCGGGACAGACCGTACAGATACGCAGTATTTT. This gives the protein CASSTGTDRTDTQYF. V is TRBV7-9 and J is TRBJ2-3, with 7 positions matching TRBD1. This CDR3 region has 15 residues. Germline loops: CDR1 SEHNR, CDR2 FQNEAQ (reference sequence). V trimming: 5 bases; J trimming: 3 bases; junction bases outside the gene matches: 8.

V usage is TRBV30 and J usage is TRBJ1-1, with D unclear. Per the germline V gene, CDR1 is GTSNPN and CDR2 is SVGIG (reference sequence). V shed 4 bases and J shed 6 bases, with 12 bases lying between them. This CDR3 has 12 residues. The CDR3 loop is CAWKMTVAEAFF. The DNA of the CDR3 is TGTGCCTGGAAGATGACGGTAGCTGAAGCTTTCTTT.

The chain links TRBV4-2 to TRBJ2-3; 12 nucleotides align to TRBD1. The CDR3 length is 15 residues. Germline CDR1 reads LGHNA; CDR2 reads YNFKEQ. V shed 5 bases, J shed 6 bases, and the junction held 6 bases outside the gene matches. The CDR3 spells CASSSRDRGQDTQYF. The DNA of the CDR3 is TGTGCCAGCAGCTCCCGGGACAGGGGGCAGGATACGCAGTATTTT.

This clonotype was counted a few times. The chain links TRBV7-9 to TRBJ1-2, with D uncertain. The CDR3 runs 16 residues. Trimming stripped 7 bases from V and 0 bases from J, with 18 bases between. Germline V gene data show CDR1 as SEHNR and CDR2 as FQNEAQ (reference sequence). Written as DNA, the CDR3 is TGTGCCAGCAACCTACCTCCGGACGGATCTAACTATGGCTACACCTTC. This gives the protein CASNLPPDGSNYGYTF.

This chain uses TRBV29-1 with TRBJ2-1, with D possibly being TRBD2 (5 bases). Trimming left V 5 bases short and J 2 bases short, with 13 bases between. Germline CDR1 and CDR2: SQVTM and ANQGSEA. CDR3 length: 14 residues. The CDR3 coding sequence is TGCAGCGTTCGAGGGCAAAGGGCCTACAATGAGCAGTTCTTC. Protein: CSVRGQRAYNEQFF.

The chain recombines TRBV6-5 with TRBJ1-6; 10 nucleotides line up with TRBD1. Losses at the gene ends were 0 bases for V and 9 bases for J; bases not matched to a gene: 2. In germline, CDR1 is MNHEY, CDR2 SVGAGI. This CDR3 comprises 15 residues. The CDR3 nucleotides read TGTGCCAGCAGTTACTCGACAGGGGGCTTTTCACCCCTCCACTTT. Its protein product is CASSYSTGGFSPLHF.

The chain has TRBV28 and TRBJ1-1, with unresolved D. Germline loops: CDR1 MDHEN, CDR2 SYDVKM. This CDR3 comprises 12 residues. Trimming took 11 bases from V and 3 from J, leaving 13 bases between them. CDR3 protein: CAVNPGYTEAFF. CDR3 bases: TGTGCCGTGAATCCGGGGTACACTGAAGCTTTCTTT.

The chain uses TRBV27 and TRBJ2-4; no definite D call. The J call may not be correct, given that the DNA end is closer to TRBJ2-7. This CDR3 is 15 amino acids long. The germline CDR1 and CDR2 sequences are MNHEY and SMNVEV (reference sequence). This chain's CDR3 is CASSLGLGETCEQYF. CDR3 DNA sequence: TGTGCCAGCAGTTTAGGGCTCGGCGAAACCTGCGAGCAGTACTTC.

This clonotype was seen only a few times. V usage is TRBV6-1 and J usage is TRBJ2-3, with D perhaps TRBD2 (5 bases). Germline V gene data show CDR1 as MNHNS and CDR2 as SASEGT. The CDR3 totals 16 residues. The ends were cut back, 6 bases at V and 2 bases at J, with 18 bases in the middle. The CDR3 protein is CASSRLGLADTDTQYF. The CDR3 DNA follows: TGTGCCAGCAGCAGACTCGGACTGGCAGACACAGATACGCAGTATTTT.